Listed here is a single TCR beta chain. The sample originates from a study of blood T cell repertoires in COVID-19. Whole-study context: Samples taken during acute and convalescent COVID-19 were collected in the United States, Italy and Spain. From T cells, B-cell-depleted T cells, or PBMCs came the material, which was cDNA or gDNA.

Per the original methods: Reference gene primer amplification in the assay estimated nucleated cell counts. Profiling relied on immunoSEQ multiplex PCR, and the TCRdb table lists in-frame clones only, not all of them. V, J and clone size reflect that table, while D and trimming were determined from the DNA. The top ten clones hold about 1.7% of a sample with over 110,000 clones, 88% of them seen once. Germline V gene data show CDR1 as SGHAT and CDR2 as FQDESV (reference sequence). Deletions cut 5 bases from V and 1 base from J, with 17 bases between. This CDR3 has 16 residues. J is TRBJ2-5 and V is TRBV11-1; the D gene is possibly TRBD2 (7 bases). This TCR was recovered from a man aged 65-85 years with acute or convalescent COVID-19. The sequencing sample was made of peripheral blood. The CDR3 protein is CASSVARGGSQETQYF. The CDR3 DNA is TGTGCCAGCAGCGTCGCGAGGGGGGGATCCCAAGAGACCCAGTACTTC.